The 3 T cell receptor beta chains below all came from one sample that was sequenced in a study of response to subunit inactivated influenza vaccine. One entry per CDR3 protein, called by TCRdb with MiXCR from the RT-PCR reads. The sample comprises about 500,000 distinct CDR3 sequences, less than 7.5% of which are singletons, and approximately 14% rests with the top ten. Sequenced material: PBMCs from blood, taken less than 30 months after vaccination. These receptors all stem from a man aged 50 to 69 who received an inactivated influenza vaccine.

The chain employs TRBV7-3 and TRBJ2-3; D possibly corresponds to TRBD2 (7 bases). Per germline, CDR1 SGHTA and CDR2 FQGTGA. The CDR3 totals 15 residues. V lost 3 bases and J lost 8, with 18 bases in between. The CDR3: CASSFLGGEGGTQYF. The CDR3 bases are TGTGCCAGCAGCTTCCTAGGGGGGGAGGGAGGTACGCAGTATTTT.

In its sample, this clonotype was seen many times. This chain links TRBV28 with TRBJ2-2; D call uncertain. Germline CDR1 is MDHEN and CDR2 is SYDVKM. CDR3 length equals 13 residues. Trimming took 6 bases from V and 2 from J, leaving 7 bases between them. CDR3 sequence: CASSAYNTGELFF. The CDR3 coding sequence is TGTGCCAGCAGCGCATATAACACCGGGGAGCTGTTTTTT.

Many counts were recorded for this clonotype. For the CDR3, the DNA is TGTGCCAGCAGTGTTCAGGGGGCGATGAACACTGAAGCTTTCTTT. Protein product: CASSVQGAMNTEAFF. This chain joins TRBV6-1 and TRBJ1-1; TRBD1 agrees at 8 bases. The V gene end was trimmed by 4 bases and the J gene end by 0 bases; junction bases not matched to a gene: 4. This CDR3 spans 15 amino acids. CDR1 and CDR2 (germline): MNHNS, SASEGT.